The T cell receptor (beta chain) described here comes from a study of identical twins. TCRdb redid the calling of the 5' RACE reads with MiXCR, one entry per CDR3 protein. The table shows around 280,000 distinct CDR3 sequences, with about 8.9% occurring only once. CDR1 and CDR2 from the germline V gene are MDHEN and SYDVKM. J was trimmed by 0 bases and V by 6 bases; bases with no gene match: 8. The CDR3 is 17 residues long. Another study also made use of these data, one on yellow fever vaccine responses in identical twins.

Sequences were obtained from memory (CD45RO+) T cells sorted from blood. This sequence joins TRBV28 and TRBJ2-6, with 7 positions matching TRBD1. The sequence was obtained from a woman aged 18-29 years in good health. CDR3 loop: CASSRDSSSSGANVLTF. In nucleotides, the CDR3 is TGTGCCAGCAGCCGGGACAGTTCAAGCTCTGGGGCCAACGTCCTGACTTTC.